This T cell receptor (beta chain) appears in the sequencing data of a study of blood T cell repertoires in COVID-19. Looking at the study overall: COVID-19 samples, acute and convalescent, were from the United States, Italy and Spain.

Sequenced by immunoSEQ multiplex PCR; TCRdb stores in-frame clones only, minus some. This sample carries about 190,000 clones, 80% to 90% of them seen once, and the ten largest clones take about 20%. The CDR3 is 15 residues long. The germline V gene encodes CDR1 SGHNT and CDR2 YENEEA. The germline V and J ends were trimmed by 0 bases and 7 bases, with 13 bases remaining between them. What was sequenced was peripheral blood. This clonotype was sampled from a human donor in a cohort sampled during active COVID-19. The V and J genes are TRBV11-3 and TRBJ2-1; D perhaps matches TRBD2 (6 bases). The CDR3 sequence: CASSLESGEGNEQFF. As DNA, the CDR3 is TGTGCCAGCAGCTTAGAGTCGGGAGAGGGGAATGAGCAGTTCTTC.